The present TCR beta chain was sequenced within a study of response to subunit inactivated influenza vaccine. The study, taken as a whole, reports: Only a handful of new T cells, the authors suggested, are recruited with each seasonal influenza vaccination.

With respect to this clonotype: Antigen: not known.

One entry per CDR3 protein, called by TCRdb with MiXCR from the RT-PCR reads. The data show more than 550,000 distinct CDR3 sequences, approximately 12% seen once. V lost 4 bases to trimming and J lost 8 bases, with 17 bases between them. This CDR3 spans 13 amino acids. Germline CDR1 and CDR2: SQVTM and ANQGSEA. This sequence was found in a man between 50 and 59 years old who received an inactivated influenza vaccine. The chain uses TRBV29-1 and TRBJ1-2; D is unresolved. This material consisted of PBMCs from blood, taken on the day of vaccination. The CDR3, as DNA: TGCAGCGTTGGAACCGGGGTGGCTCGGGGCTACACCTTC. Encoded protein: CSVGTGVARGYTF.